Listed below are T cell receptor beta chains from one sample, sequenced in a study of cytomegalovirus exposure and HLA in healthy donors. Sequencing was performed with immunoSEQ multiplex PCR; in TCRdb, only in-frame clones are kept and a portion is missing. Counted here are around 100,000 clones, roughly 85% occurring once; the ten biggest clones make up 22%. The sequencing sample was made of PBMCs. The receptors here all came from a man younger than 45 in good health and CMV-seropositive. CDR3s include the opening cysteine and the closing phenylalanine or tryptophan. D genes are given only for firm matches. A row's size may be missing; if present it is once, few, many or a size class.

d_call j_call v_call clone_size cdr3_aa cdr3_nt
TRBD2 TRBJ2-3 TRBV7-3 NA CASSLGGAGAPDTQYF TGTGCCAGCAGCTTAGGTGGAGCGGGGGCTCCAGATACGCAGTATTTT
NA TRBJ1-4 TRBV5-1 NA CASSFLSSGNEKLFF TGCGCCAGCAGCTTCCTATCTAGTGGTAATGAAAAACTGTTTTTT
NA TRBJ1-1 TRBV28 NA CASRKGVLEAFF TGTGCCAGCAGGAAGGGAGTTCTTGAAGCTTTCTTT
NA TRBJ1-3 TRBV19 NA CASSIGSFLGPGNTIYF TGTGCCAGTAGTATCGGCAGCTTTTTGGGGCCTGGAAACACCATATATTTT
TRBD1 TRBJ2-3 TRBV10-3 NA CAISGQDRGIDTQYF TGTGCCATCAGTGGGCAGGACAGGGGAATAGATACGCAGTATTTT
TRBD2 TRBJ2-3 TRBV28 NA CASSLSRDYTDTQYF TGTGCCAGCAGTCTTAGCCGGGACTATACAGATACGCAGTATTTT
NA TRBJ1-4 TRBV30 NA CAWGGGRGGPNEKLFF TGTGCCTGGGGTGGGGGAAGGGGGGGCCCTAATGAAAAACTGTTTTTT
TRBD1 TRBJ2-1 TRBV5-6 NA CASSYTGGATYNEQFF TGTGCCAGCAGTTACACAGGGGGCGCAACCTACAATGAGCAGTTCTTC
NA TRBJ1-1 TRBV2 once CASSDREYAEAFF TGTGCCAGCAGTGACAGGGAATACGCTGAAGCTTTCTTT
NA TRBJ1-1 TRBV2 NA CASSGGANTEAFF TGTGCCAGCAGTGGGGGAGCGAACACTGAAGCTTTCTTT
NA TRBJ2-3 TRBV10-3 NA CASSYWAGRGDTQYF TGTGCCAGCAGTTATTGGGCGGGACGAGGAGATACGCAGTATTTT
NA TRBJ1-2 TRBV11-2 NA CASSLNGYYGYTF TGTGCCAGCAGCTTAAACGGGTACTATGGCTACACCTTC
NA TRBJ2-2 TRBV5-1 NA CASSSGSGTGELFF TGCGCCAGCAGCTCAGGGTCGGGCACCGGGGAGCTGTTTTTT
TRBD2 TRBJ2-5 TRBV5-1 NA CASSSLAGARETQYF TGCGCCAGCAGCTCGCTAGCGGGGGCCCGGGAGACCCAGTACTTC
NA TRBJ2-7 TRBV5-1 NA CASSLDRYEQYF TGCGCCAGCAGCTTGGACAGGTACGAGCAGTACTTC
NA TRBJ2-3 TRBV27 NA CASSPTTWDTQYF TGTGCCAGCAGTCCTACCACGTGGGATACGCAGTATTTT
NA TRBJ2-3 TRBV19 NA CASSPSREDTQYF TGTGCCAGCTCCCCCTCCAGGGAAGATACGCAGTATTTT
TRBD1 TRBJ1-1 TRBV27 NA CASSRGDRVNTEAFF TGTGCCAGCAGTCGGGGGGACAGGGTTAACACTGAAGCTTTCTTT
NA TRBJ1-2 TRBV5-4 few CASSLGSGGDYGYTF TGTGCCAGCAGCTTGGGGTCGGGGGGCGACTATGGCTACACCTTC
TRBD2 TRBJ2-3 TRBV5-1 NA CASSLAGDTQYF TGCGCCAGCAGCCTAGCGGGCGATACGCAGTATTTT
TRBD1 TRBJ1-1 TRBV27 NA CASSITGGTEAFF TGTGCCAGCAGTATAACAGGGGGCACTGAAGCTTTCTTT
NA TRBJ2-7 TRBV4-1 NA CASSQAGTPAYEQYF TGCGCCAGCAGCCAGGCCGGGACACCGGCCTACGAGCAGTACTTC
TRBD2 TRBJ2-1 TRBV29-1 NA CSVEGNSGGFDEQFF TGCAGCGTTGAAGGGAATAGCGGGGGGTTCGATGAGCAGTTCTTC
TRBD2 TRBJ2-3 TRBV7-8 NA CASSLGLAGDTDTQYF TGTGCCAGCAGCTTAGGACTAGCGGGGGACACAGATACGCAGTATTTT
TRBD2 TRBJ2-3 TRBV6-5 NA CASSYDTGGGTDTQYF TGTGCCAGCAGCTACGACACGGGAGGTGGAACAGATACGCAGTATTTT
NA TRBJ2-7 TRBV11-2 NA CASSLQDIYEQYF TGTGCCAGCAGCTTACAGGACATCTACGAGCAGTACTTC
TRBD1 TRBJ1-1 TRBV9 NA CASSVDRGVWTEAFF TGTGCCAGCAGCGTGGACAGGGGGGTGTGGACTGAAGCTTTCTTT
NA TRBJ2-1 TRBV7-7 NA CASSLAPYGNGAYNEQFF TGTGCCAGCAGCTTAGCGCCGTACGGAAACGGGGCCTACAATGAGCAGTTCTTC
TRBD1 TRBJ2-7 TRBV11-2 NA CASSLALGQPSYEQYF TGTGCCAGCAGCTTAGCCCTGGGACAGCCCTCCTACGAGCAGTACTTC
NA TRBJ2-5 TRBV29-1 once CSVRKGETQYF TGCAGCGTTCGAAAGGGGGAGACCCAGTACTTC
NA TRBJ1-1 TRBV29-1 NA CSVALQSSNTEAFF TGCAGCGTCGCTCTACAGAGCTCAAACACTGAAGCTTTCTTT
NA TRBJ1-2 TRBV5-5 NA CASSLAAGDGYTF TGTGCCAGCAGCTTGGCGGCGGGAGATGGCTACACCTTC
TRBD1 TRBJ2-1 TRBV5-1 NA CASSSGTGGGFAYNEQFF TGCGCCAGCAGCTCCGGGACAGGGGGCGGGTTCGCCTACAATGAGCAGTTCTTC
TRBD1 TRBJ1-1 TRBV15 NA CATSSADRGTEAFF TGTGCCACCAGCAGTGCGGACAGGGGCACTGAAGCTTTCTTT
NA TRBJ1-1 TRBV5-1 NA CASSLETGNTEAFF TGCGCCAGCAGCTTGGAGACAGGGAACACTGAAGCTTTCTTT
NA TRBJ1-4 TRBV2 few CASSEVRTTNEKLFF TGTGCCAGCAGTGAAGTCAGGACAACTAATGAAAAACTGTTTTTT
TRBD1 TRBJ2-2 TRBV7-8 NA CASSSPTRDRVGTGELFF TGTGCCAGCAGCTCCCCAACCCGGGACAGGGTCGGCACCGGGGAGCTGTTTTTT
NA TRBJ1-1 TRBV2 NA CASARREAFF TGTGCCAGCGCACGTCGGGAAGCTTTCTTT
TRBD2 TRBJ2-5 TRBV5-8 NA CASSSAGTRETQYF TGTGCCAGCAGCTCCGCCGGGACTAGAGAGACCCAGTACTTC
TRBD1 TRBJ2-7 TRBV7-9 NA CSSSLPQQGLDILIYEQYF TGTTCCAGCAGCTTACCCCAACAGGGGCTAGACATCTTGATCTACGAGCAGTACTTC
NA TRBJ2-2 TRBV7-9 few CASSLRQGNTGELFF TGTGCCAGCAGCTTAAGGCAGGGTAACACCGGGGAGCTGTTTTTT
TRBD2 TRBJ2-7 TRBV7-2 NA CASSPSGTSSYEQYF TGTGCCAGCAGCCCATCCGGGACTAGCTCCTACGAGCAGTACTTC
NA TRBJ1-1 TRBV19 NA CASSIGGGVSGEAFF TGTGCCAGTAGTATAGGTGGCGGGGTTTCTGGTGAAGCTTTCTTT
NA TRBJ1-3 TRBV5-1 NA CASSLGFGNGNTIYF TGCGCCAGCAGCTTGGGGTTCGGGAATGGAAACACCATATATTTT
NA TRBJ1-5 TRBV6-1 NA CASCVDSNQPQHF TGTGCCAGTTGCGTAGATAGCAATCAGCCCCAGCATTTT